One sample yielded the 21 T cell receptor beta chains listed below, sequenced in a study of blood T cell repertoires in COVID-19 (TCRdb year 2020). Libraries were made using the immunoSEQ multiplex PCR assay. The clones in this table, taken by TCRdb from immuneACCESS, are in-frame only. Not every clone is retained; where verified, under half of the shortfall comes from an unresolved V gene, and the cause of the rest is unknown. This sample has 100,000 or so clones in its table, and 86% of those were observed once. 2.7% of the sample belongs to the ten largest clones. Material for sequencing was PBMCs or T cells enriched from blood (not recorded which). These receptors originate from a woman in her forties or fifties who had recovered from COVID-19.

This chain links TRBV2 with TRBJ1-1; D is ambiguous. The V end was cut by 5 bases, the J end by 3 bases, with 16 bases between. The germline gives CDR1 SNHLY, CDR2 FYNNEI. The CDR3 is 15 amino acids. CDR3 protein: CASSSDPFLDTEAFF. DNA for the CDR3: TGTGCCAGCAGTTCAGACCCCTTCCTAGACACTGAAGCTTTCTTT.

The chain couples TRBV18 to TRBJ2-3, with 10 positions matching TRBD2. Trimming at V came to 3 bases and at J to 3 bases, leaving 6 bases not matched to a gene. Germline CDR1 reads KGHSH; CDR2 reads LQKENI. CDR3 length: 16 residues. The CDR3 protein is CASSPRTSGLTDTQYF. The CDR3 DNA reads TGTGCCAGCTCACCTAGGACTAGCGGTTTAACAGATACGCAGTATTTT.

V is TRBV3-1 (or the pseudogene TRBV3-2) and J is TRBJ1-2, with D perhaps matching TRBD1 (5 bases). This CDR3 has 14 residues. Trimming removed 4 bases from V and 8 bases from J, with 17 bases in between. From germline, CDR1 is LGHDT and CDR2 YNNKEL (reference sequence). As DNA, the CDR3 is TGTGCCAGCAGCCCAGGGCCCAGTCTTCCGGGCTACACCTTC. Amino acids: CASSPGPSLPGYTF.

The chain links TRBV5-4 to TRBJ2-7; 10 nucleotides line up with TRBD1. This CDR3 spans 15 amino acids. Germline CDR1 is SGHNT and CDR2 is YYREEE (reference sequence). V lost 4 bases and J lost 2; bases outside the gene matches: 6. CDR3 region: CASSRGQGKTYEQYF. The CDR3 DNA reads as TGTGCCAGCAGCCGGGGACAGGGGAAGACCTACGAGCAGTACTTC.

This clone appeared a single time. The CDR3 DNA follows: TGTGCCAGCAGCCGGAGTTCCGGTGGCCTGGGAGGTGATGGCTACACCTTC. Amino acid sequence: CASSRSSGGLGGDGYTF. This chain connects TRBV11-2 to TRBJ1-2; no definite D call. Looked up from germline, CDR1 is SGHAT and CDR2 is FQNNGV. The CDR3 runs to 17 residues. V was clipped by 5 bases and J by 6 bases, with 25 bases between them.

This sequence joins TRBV27 and TRBJ1-5; 7 bases line up with TRBD1. J lost 4 bases, V lost 4 bases, and 4 bases had no gene match. The CDR3 is 14 amino acids. Germline CDR1 and CDR2: MNHEY and SMNVEV (reference sequence). The CDR3 is CASSSTTGNQPQHF. The CDR3 DNA reads as TGTGCCAGCAGTTCCACGACAGGGAATCAGCCCCAGCATTTT.

This clone has a single count. V is TRBV27 and J is TRBJ1-1, with unresolved D. This CDR3 spans 13 amino acids. CDR1 is MNHEY and CDR2 is SMNVEV in the germline V gene (reference sequence). Trimming cost V 10 bases and J 0 bases, with 12 bases left between them. The CDR3 is CATRWSLNTEAFF. CDR3 in DNA: TGTGCCACCAGGTGGAGTTTGAACACTGAAGCTTTCTTT.

The chain uses TRBV27 and TRBJ2-7; 7 positions match TRBD1. V was clipped by 8 bases and J by 3 bases; unmatched bases: 7. The CDR3 is 13 amino acids. Germline loops: CDR1 MNHEY, CDR2 SMNVEV (reference sequence). The CDR3 region is CASWFSGGYEQYF. The CDR3 bases are TGTGCCAGCTGGTTCTCAGGGGGCTACGAGCAGTACTTC.

This chain links TRBV6-4 with TRBJ2-2, with 7 bases identical to TRBD2. The junction had 9 bases not matched to a gene; V was cut back by 6 bases and J by 8 bases. Germline-derived CDR1 and CDR2 are MRHNA and SNTAGT. The CDR3 runs to 14 residues. CDR3 sequence reads: CASSNGGSSGELFF. CDR3 DNA sequence: TGTGCCAGCAGCAACGGCGGGAGTTCGGGGGAGCTGTTTTTT.

The chain joins TRBV27 to TRBJ2-7; 9 bases fit TRBD1. V trimming: 6 bases; J trimming: 3 bases; junction bases outside the gene matches: 9. This CDR3 has 15 residues. Germline V gene data show CDR1 as MNHEY and CDR2 as SMNVEV (reference sequence). In nucleotides, the CDR3 is TGTGCCAGCAGGGACAGGGGCAGTGGAGGCTACGAGCAGTACTTC. It is translated as CASRDRGSGGYEQYF.

This clone came up once. CDR3 region: CASTSGQGTEAFF. The CDR3 DNA sequence: TGTGCCAGCACCTCGGGACAGGGGACTGAAGCTTTCTTT. The chain employs TRBV12-3 or TRBV12-4 and TRBJ1-1; 10 nucleotides agree with TRBD1. This CDR3 has 13 residues. Unmatched junction bases numbered 4, after V lost 7 bases and J lost 5 bases.

The chain combines TRBV5-1 with TRBJ2-5; the match to TRBD2 covers 9 bases. J lost 8 bases, V lost 0 bases, and 17 bases had no gene match. Germline lookup yields CDR1 SGHRS and CDR2 YFSETQ. CDR3 size: 18 residues. The CDR3 DNA follows: TGCGCCAGCAGCTTGGCTGGACTAGGACTAGCGCAGGGGAGTACCCAGTACTTC. Translated, it gives CASSLAGLGLAQGSTQYF.

This clone was seen only a few times. The rearrangement joins TRBV3-1 (or the pseudogene TRBV3-2) to TRBJ1-6; TRBD1 is a possible D gene (5 bases). V lost 1 base to trimming and J lost 10 bases, with 17 bases between them. There are 16 residues in the CDR3. Per germline, CDR1 LGHDT and CDR2 YNNKEL (reference sequence). CDR3 sequence: CASSQGGPRLGSPLHF. The CDR3 DNA reads as TGTGCCAGCAGCCAAGGGGGCCCCCGATTGGGGTCACCCCTCCACTTT.

V and J are TRBV5-1 and TRBJ2-6; 7 bases are shared with TRBD1. V lost 3 bases, J lost 4 bases, and 7 bases stayed unmatched. Looked up from germline, CDR1 is SGHRS and CDR2 is YFSETQ. The CDR3 contains 16 residues. For the CDR3, the DNA is TGCGCCAGCAGCTCTGCGACAGGGCCCGGGGCCAACGTCCTGACTTTC. Amino acids: CASSSATGPGANVLTF.

The chain employs TRBV5-1 and TRBJ1-3; maybe TRBD1 (5 bases). The CDR3 covers 15 residues. The germline gives CDR1 SGHRS, CDR2 YFSETQ. The ends were cut back, 4 bases at V and 2 bases at J, with 13 bases in the middle. The CDR3 reads CASSVRGETGNTIYF. Written as DNA, the CDR3 is TGCGCCAGCAGCGTCCGGGGGGAGACTGGAAACACCATATATTTT.

The chain is built from TRBV7-2 and TRBJ1-5; 9 bases match TRBD1. This CDR3 spans 15 amino acids. The V and J ends lost 5 bases and 9 bases, in that order; junction bases with no gene match: 11. Germline CDR1 and CDR2: SGHTA and FQGNSA. The chain's CDR3 is CASSTRTGAYWPQHF. Written as DNA, the CDR3 is TGTGCCAGCAGCACAAGGACAGGGGCGTATTGGCCCCAGCATTTT.

V usage is TRBV30 and J usage is TRBJ2-5, with 10 bases lining up with TRBD2. The length of the CDR3 is 14 residues. In germline, CDR1 is GTSNPN, CDR2 SVGIG (reference sequence). V trimming: 5 bases; J trimming: 5 bases; junction bases outside the gene matches: 8. CDR3 in amino acids: CAWGRLAGVETQYF. The DNA for the CDR3 is TGTGCCTGGGGACGGCTAGCGGGGGTGGAGACCCAGTACTTC.

This clone was picked up one time. CDR3 DNA: TGTGCCAGTATGGACACATCCTACAATGAGCAGTTCTTC. Translation gives CASMDTSYNEQFF. This chain joins TRBV27 and TRBJ2-1, with D possibly matching TRBD1 (5 bases). V lost 9 bases and J 1 base, leaving 10 bases between the germline ends. CDR1 is MNHEY and CDR2 is SMNVEV in the germline V gene (reference sequence). This CDR3 comprises 13 residues.

J is TRBJ1-5 and V is TRBV28; D may be TRBD1 (6 bases). V lost 6 bases and J 3 bases, leaving 18 bases between the germline ends. The CDR3 contains 16 residues. CDR1 and CDR2 (germline): MDHEN, SYDVKM. CDR3 sequence reads: CASSPNPGTLNQPQHF. The CDR3 DNA follows: TGTGCCAGCAGCCCAAACCCGGGGACACTCAATCAGCCCCAGCATTTT.

The chain uses TRBV6-5 and TRBJ2-5; 10 bases are a match to TRBD1. Germline-derived CDR1 and CDR2 are MNHEY and SVGAGI. The CDR3 contains 14 residues. V dropped 4 bases and J dropped 5; count of bases not matched to a gene: 4. The CDR3 nucleotides read TGTGCCAGCAGTTTCGACAGGGGGCTGGAGACCCAGTACTTC. It is translated as CASSFDRGLETQYF.

The count of this clone is one. This chain joins TRBV6-2 or TRBV6-3 and TRBJ2-5, with D tentatively TRBD2 (6 bases). Germline values: CDR1 MNHEY, CDR2 SVGEGT. V was clipped by 0 bases and J by 4 bases, with 24 bases between them. The CDR3 spans 19 residues. CDR3 amino acids: CASSYSKTLERGSGETQYF. Written as DNA, the CDR3 is TGTGCCAGCAGTTACTCAAAGACACTCGAACGGGGGAGTGGAGAGACCCAGTACTTC.